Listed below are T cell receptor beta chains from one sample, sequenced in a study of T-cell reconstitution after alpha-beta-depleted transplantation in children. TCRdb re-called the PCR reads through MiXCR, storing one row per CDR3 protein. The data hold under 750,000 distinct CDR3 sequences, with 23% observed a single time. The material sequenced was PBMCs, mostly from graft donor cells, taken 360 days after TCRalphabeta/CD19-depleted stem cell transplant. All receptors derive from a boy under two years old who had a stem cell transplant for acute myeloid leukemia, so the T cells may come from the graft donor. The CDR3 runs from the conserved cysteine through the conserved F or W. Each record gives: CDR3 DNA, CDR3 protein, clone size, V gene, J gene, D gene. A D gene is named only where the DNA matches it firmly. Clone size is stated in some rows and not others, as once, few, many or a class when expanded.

TGTGCCAGCAGCTTACCGGGACAGCTCTACGAGCAGTACTTC	CASSLPGQLYEQYF	-	TRBV7-9	TRBJ2-7	TRBD1
TGCAGTTATAACACAGCATACAATGAGCAGTTCTTC	CSYNTAYNEQFF	few	TRBV20-1	TRBJ2-1	-
TGCGCCAGCAGCTTGAGGGGCGTGGGGACGGCAGATACGCAGTATTTT	CASSLRGVGTADTQYF	few	TRBV5-1	TRBJ2-3	-
TGTGCCAGCAGTAGAGACAGGGCCCGCGAGACCCAGTACTTC	CASSRDRARETQYF	-	TRBV6-1	TRBJ2-5	TRBD1
TGTGCCAGCAGCCAAGAACTTCAGGATAGCAATCAGCCCCAGCATTTT	CASSQELQDSNQPQHF	many	TRBV4-2	TRBJ1-5	-
TGTGCCAGCAGCCAACAGGGGAATTCGAAGCTGTTTTTT	CASSQQGNSKLFF	many	TRBV7-8	TRBJ2-2	TRBD1
TGTGCCAGCGCCATTCGGGGATTGAATACTGAAGCTTTCTTT	CASAIRGLNTEAFF	many	TRBV12-3/TRBV12-4	TRBJ1-1	-
TGTGCCAGCAGCCCTCAAAGTTACACCGGGGAGCTGTTTTTT	CASSPQSYTGELFF	-	TRBV5-6	TRBJ2-2	-
TGTGCCAGCAGTTACCCAACCTACGAGCAGTACTTC	CASSYPTYEQYF	many	TRBV6-2/TRBV6-3	TRBJ2-7	-
TGCGCCAGCAGCACGAACACAGGGTGGGGCCTGAACACTGAAGCTTTCTTT	CASSTNTGWGLNTEAFF	few	TRBV5-1	TRBJ1-1	-
TGTGCCAGGACAGGGGGGAATGAGCAGTTCTTC	CARTGGNEQFF	-	TRBV2	TRBJ2-1	TRBD1
TGTGCCAGCAGTGGATGGGACAACACCTACAATGAGCAGTTCTTC	CASSGWDNTYNEQFF	few	TRBV25-1	TRBJ2-1	-
TGTGCCAGCAGCCAAGACAGGAACATGAACACTGAAGCTTTCTTT	CASSQDRNMNTEAFF	-	TRBV11-2	TRBJ1-1	-
TGTGCCAGCAGCTTGGCGGGGGGGCTGTATACGCAGTATTTT	CASSLAGGLYTQYF	-	TRBV7-2	TRBJ2-3	TRBD2
TGCAGTGCTGAGGACCCCGGGACGTCCTCTGGGGAGCTGTTTTTT	CSAEDPGTSSGELFF	-	TRBV20-1	TRBJ2-2	-
TGTGCCAGCAGCTTAGGACCGCCTGGGGCCAACGTCCTGACTTTC	CASSLGPPGANVLTF	-	TRBV13	TRBJ2-6	-
TGTGCCAGCAGTGAATCGGGCAAGTTCCATGGCTACACCTTC	CASSESGKFHGYTF	-	TRBV25-1	TRBJ1-2	-
TGCAGTGCTGTGCGGGGGGTGTACGAGCAGTACTTC	CSAVRGVYEQYF	few	TRBV20-1	TRBJ2-7	TRBD2
TGTGCCAGCAGCCCCTGGGGGCTAACGGGTTACAATGAGCAGTTCTTC	CASSPWGLTGYNEQFF	once	TRBV9	TRBJ2-1	-
TGTGCCAGCCGGGACAGGGGCCACAATGAGCAGTTCTTC	CASRDRGHNEQFF	few	TRBV6-5	TRBJ2-1	TRBD1
TGCAGTGCCGACAGTGGAGGCTCTGGAAACACCATATATTTT	CSADSGGSGNTIYF	many	TRBV20-1	TRBJ1-3	-
TGCGCCAGCAGGTCGAACAATTCACCCCTCCACTTT	CASRSNNSPLHF	-	TRBV5-1	TRBJ1-6	-
TGCAGTGCTAACCGGGACAGGGTTACTGGGGCCAACGTCCTGACTTTC	CSANRDRVTGANVLTF	-	TRBV20-1	TRBJ2-6	TRBD1
TGTGCCAGCAGTTCCCCCCAATCGGGGGGGAGGAATACGCAGTATTTT	CASSSPQSGGRNTQYF	-	TRBV12-3/TRBV12-4	TRBJ2-3	TRBD2
TGCAGTGCTAGAGGTCGGGGGAGCTCCTATAATTCACCCCTCCACTTT	CSARGRGSSYNSPLHF	many	TRBV20-1	TRBJ1-6	-
TGTGCCAGCAGCTTTGCCGCCCGAGGGGAGCAGTACTTC	CASSFAARGEQYF	-	TRBV7-3	TRBJ2-7	-
TGTGCCAGCAGTTTTCCCTTCCACAGGCCTAGCTCCTACAATGAGCAGTTCTTC	CASSFPFHRPSSYNEQFF	many	TRBV28	TRBJ2-1	-
TGTGCCAGCAGCTTGGCCGGCGGGGGGTACGGGGAGCTGTTTTTT	CASSLAGGGYGELFF	few	TRBV5-4	TRBJ2-2	TRBD2
TGTGCCAGCGGTGCTAGCAGCCTCTACAATGAGCAGTTCTTC	CASGASSLYNEQFF	few	TRBV6-2/TRBV6-3	TRBJ2-1	-
TGTGCCAGCAGCTTAGGTATGGGGACAGGTATTAGGAACGTCAATGAGCAGTTCTTC	CASSLGMGTGIRNVNEQFF	-	TRBV7-3	TRBJ2-1	TRBD1
TGTGCCAGCAGAGGTGTGGGACAGGGGGCGCAAGGGGAGCAGTTCTTC	CASRGVGQGAQGEQFF	-	TRBV28	TRBJ2-1	TRBD1
TGCAGTGCTTCAGGGTTTTTAATGGTTTTCGGTGAGCAGTTCTTC	CSASGFLMVFGEQFF	few	TRBV20-1	TRBJ2-1	-
TGCAGTGCTAGGCGCCCGGGACGGACCCACCACTACGAGCAGTACTTC	CSARRPGRTHHYEQYF	many	TRBV20-1	TRBJ2-7	-
TGTGCCAGTAGTATCTCGACAGACGAAGCTTTCTTT	CASSISTDEAFF	few	TRBV19	TRBJ1-1	-
TGTGCCAGCAGTTTATTTGGCGGCGAGCAGTTCTTC	CASSLFGGEQFF	few	TRBV12-3/TRBV12-4	TRBJ2-1	-
TGCAGTGCCCTAAGGGCCGGGACAGGGCTTAAGAATGAGCAGTTCTTC	CSALRAGTGLKNEQFF	few	TRBV20-1	TRBJ2-1	TRBD1
TGCAGTGCTAGAGATCGGATAGGGACAGGGTCCGAGCAGTACTTC	CSARDRIGTGSEQYF	-	TRBV20-1	TRBJ2-7	TRBD1
TGTGCCAGCAGCTTATACGTGAACACTGAAGCTTTCTTT	CASSLYVNTEAFF	-	TRBV7-3	TRBJ1-1	-
TGCAGTGCCCTCTATGGCTACACCTTC	CSALYGYTF	few	TRBV20-1	TRBJ1-2	-
TGCGCCAGCAGCTTGGCCAGGGGGGCCTATTCCTACAATGAGCAGTTCTTC	CASSLARGAYSYNEQFF	-	TRBV5-1	TRBJ2-1	-
TGCAGCGTTGCGACAGCTAACTATGGCTACACCTTC	CSVATANYGYTF	-	TRBV29-1	TRBJ1-2	-
TGTGCCAGCAGCCAAACAGCGGGGGGGCTCTACAATGAGCAGTTCTTC	CASSQTAGGLYNEQFF	few	TRBV3-1	TRBJ2-1	TRBD2
TGTGCCAGCGGGACAAGCCACCTAATGGGACAGCCCCAGCATTTT	CASGTSHLMGQPQHF	many	TRBV12-3/TRBV12-4	TRBJ1-5	-
TGTGCCAGCAGTTACGGGACAGGGCGCTCTGGAAACACCATATATTTT	CASSYGTGRSGNTIYF	many	TRBV12-3/TRBV12-4	TRBJ1-3	TRBD1
TGTGCCATCGGTTCCAGGGAGACAGATACGCAGTATTTT	CAIGSRETDTQYF	few	TRBV10-3	TRBJ2-3	-
TGTGCCAGCAGGCGGACAGGGCCGATGGATACGCAGTATTTT	CASRRTGPMDTQYF	many	TRBV12-3/TRBV12-4	TRBJ2-3	TRBD1
TGTGCCAGCGGACCCGGGACTAGCGGGGGGGCCCATGAGCAGTTCTTC	CASGPGTSGGAHEQFF	few	TRBV11-3	TRBJ2-1	TRBD2
TGTGCCAGCAGCGGTAGGGACCGGCCGAACACTGAAGCTTTCTTT	CASSGRDRPNTEAFF	-	TRBV9	TRBJ1-1	-
TGTGCCAGCAGCCCGTCCGGGACAGGGTCCTACGAGCAGTACTTC	CASSPSGTGSYEQYF	-	TRBV12-3/TRBV12-4	TRBJ2-7	TRBD1